The clone carrying this T cell receptor beta chain turned up a few times. Its matching antigen is unknown. TCRdb ran MiXCR on the reads and lists one entry per CDR3 protein. The sample lists 640,000 or so distinct CDR3 sequences; roughly 36% were seen once. This entry is derived from a study of T cell repertoires in cytomegalovirus infection. Study-wide results and limits: CMV-specific TCR beta clonotypes restricted by HLA-C dominated the ex vivo response.

Germline assignment: CDR1 MNHEY and CDR2 SVGEGT. CDR3 size: 14 residues. V was cut by 0 bases and J by 4 bases, with 9 bases left in between. Specimen: cultured PBMCs, collected from culture after CMV antigen stimulation. The rearrangement links TRBV6-2 or TRBV6-3 to TRBJ1-2; D perhaps matches TRBD1 (5 bases). The TCR originated in a human donor in good health (CMV status not recorded). Some clones in this sample may be carry-over from other donors' samples. CDR3: CASSYSGQTYGYTF. The CDR3 nucleotides are TGTGCCAGCAGTTACTCCGGACAAACCTATGGCTACACCTTC.